The entry below gives a single T cell receptor beta chain sequence along with its context. Libraries were prepared by immunoSEQ multiplex PCR; TCRdb keeps only in-frame clonotypes and omits some of them. The sample lists 95,000 to 110,000 clones; roughly 90% were seen once. This specimen belongs to a study of blood T cell repertoires in COVID-19. Study information: Acute and convalescent COVID-19 specimens originated in the United States, Italy and Spain.

This CDR3 contains 14 residues. Germline V gene data show CDR1 as ENHRY and CDR2 as SYGVKD. The V and J ends lost 6 bases and 1 base respectively, with 9 bases between them. Sequencing input: peripheral blood. The source of this sequence is a man aged 40-50 years with active or convalescent COVID-19. The chain links TRBV10-3 to TRBJ2-2; possible D gene TRBD1, 6 bases. CDR3 nucleotides: TGTGCCATCAGGTCGGGACAGAACACCGGGGAGCTGTTTTTT. This encodes CAIRSGQNTGELFF.